The clone carrying this TCR beta chain has ten or more counts. Its antigen is undetermined. RNA transcripts provided the source from which TCR beta CDR3 regions were amplified. The primer set for the first-round RT-PCR of the TCR CDR3 was HTBI. TCRdb called the multiplex PCR reads again in MiXCR, with one record for every CDR3 protein. This sample has roughly 580,000 distinct CDR3 sequences, with approximately 14% found just once. The data originate from a study of T cells in Graves' hyperthyroidism and ophthalmopathy. Whole-study findings and limits: Ophthalmopathy was separated from stable hyperthyroidism by a 13 V-J model. Prediction of ophthalmopathy progression came a median around 6.5 months pre-onset.

This CDR3 contains 15 residues. With 6 bases clipped from V and 1 base from J, the junction kept 5 bases outside the gene matches. The chain has TRBV12-3 or TRBV12-4 and TRBJ2-1, with 8 bases lining up with TRBD1. The sequence derives from a woman in her thirties with Graves' hyperthyroidism that later progressed to Graves' ophthalmopathy. Sequencing was carried out using blood. CDR3 loop: CASSAGQGSYNEQFF. Written as DNA, the CDR3 is TGTGCCAGCAGCGCTGGACAGGGATCCTACAATGAGCAGTTCTTC.